These T cell receptor beta chains were read from a single sample in a study of T cell responses to AZD1222 COVID-19 vaccine. The assay was immunoSEQ multiplex PCR, and TCRdb's table has in-frame clones only and misses some. Seen here are some 130,000 clones, under 90% observed once, and the top ten hold approximately 6.8%. Sequences were derived from peripheral blood, sampled on day 0 of AZD1222 vaccination. Receptors were obtained from an adult in good health. Each CDR3 is given with its conserved first and last residue. Each record gives: clone size, J gene, V gene, D gene, CDR3 protein, CDR3 DNA. D genes are given only for firm matches. Clone size, where shown, is once, few, many, or a class for clones that have expanded.

few TRBJ1-6 TRBV2 - CASRRAQGSDSPLHF TGTGCCAGCAGGAGGGCTCAGGGGTCCGATTCACCCCTCCACTTT
once TRBJ1-6 TRBV4-1 - CASSPSLSRDRTHSPLHF TGCGCCAGCAGCCCCAGCCTCTCCAGGGACCGAACGCATTCACCCCTCCACTTT
- TRBJ1-2 TRBV19 - CASSTSLYGYTF TGTGCCAGTAGTACCTCGCTCTATGGCTACACCTTC
- TRBJ2-7 TRBV19 - CASSIFGSTYEQYF TGTGCCAGTAGTATATTCGGCAGCACCTACGAGCAGTACTTC
- TRBJ2-7 TRBV18 - CASSPDRTTYEQYF TGTGCCAGCTCACCGGACAGGACTACCTACGAGCAGTACTTC
once TRBJ1-2 TRBV7-9 TRBD1 CASRAGQGEFNYGYTF TGTGCCAGCAGGGCCGGACAGGGCGAATTTAACTATGGCTACACCTTC
few TRBJ1-5 TRBV4-1 - CASSQGGVQPQHF TGCGCCAGCAGCCAGGGCGGGGTTCAGCCCCAGCATTTT
- TRBJ2-1 TRBV5-4 - CASSSDRPGYNEQFF TGTGCCAGCAGCTCCGATAGGCCGGGGTACAATGAGCAGTTCTTC
- TRBJ1-5 TRBV2 - CASSVLGGSARSNQPQHF TGTGCCAGCAGTGTATTAGGCGGCTCTGCAAGGAGCAATCAGCCCCAGCATTTT
- TRBJ2-1 TRBV11-3 - CASSLAGSSYNEQFF TGTGCCAGCAGCTTAGCGGGGAGCTCCTACAATGAGCAGTTCTTC
few TRBJ2-7 TRBV14 - CASSPGAYEQYF TGTGCCAGCAGCCCAGGAGCCTACGAGCAGTACTTC
- TRBJ1-4 TRBV6-5 - CASSYFRGEKLFF TGTGCCAGCAGTTACTTCCGGGGGGAAAAACTGTTTTTT
- TRBJ1-1 TRBV6-5 - CASSSTGLEAFF TGTGCCAGCAGCTCGACAGGCCTTGAAGCTTTCTTT
- TRBJ1-2 TRBV10-3 TRBD1 CAISSDRDGYTF TGTGCCATCAGCTCAGACAGGGATGGCTACACCTTC
- TRBJ1-5 TRBV19 - CATHSGPYSNQPQHF TGTGCCACCCACAGCGGCCCATATAGCAATCAGCCCCAGCATTTT
- TRBJ2-3 TRBV3-1/TRBV3-2 TRBD2 CASSQPSRGGGSTDTQYF TGTGCCAGCAGCCAACCCTCCCGCGGGGGGGGTAGCACAGATACGCAGTATTTT
- TRBJ1-4 TRBV18 TRBD1 CASSLRDRGRKREKLFF TGTGCCAGCTCTCTCCGGGACAGGGGGCGTAAGCGTGAAAAACTGTTTTTT
- TRBJ1-3 TRBV7-9 - CASSFQGLGNTIYF TGTGCCAGCAGCTTTCAGGGGTTAGGAAACACCATATATTTT
- TRBJ2-2 TRBV5-1 - CASRGRVGNTGELFF TGCGCCAGCAGAGGCAGGGTCGGGAACACCGGGGAGCTGTTTTTT
- TRBJ2-7 TRBV6-1 - CASSEAPRALYEQYF TGTGCCAGCAGTGAAGCGCCCAGGGCACTCTACGAGCAGTACTTC
- TRBJ2-2 TRBV11-3 - CASSSTRETGELFF TGTGCCAGCAGCTCAACCAGGGAAACCGGGGAGCTGTTTTTT
once TRBJ1-1 TRBV4-1 - CASSQGGGGTEAFF TGCGCCAGCAGCCAAGGGGGAGGGGGAACTGAAGCTTTCTTT
- TRBJ1-5 TRBV6-1 - CASSDGWRDHQPQHF TGTGCCAGCAGTGATGGTTGGAGGGATCATCAGCCCCAGCATTTT
- TRBJ2-2 TRBV13 - CASSPRGRELFF TGTGCCAGCAGCCCCCGGGGACGGGAGCTGTTTTTT
- TRBJ1-2 TRBV5-1 - CASSLRGDGYTF TGCGCCAGCAGCCTCCGGGGCGATGGCTACACCTTC
- TRBJ2-5 TRBV4-3 - CASSQGQGGETQYF TGCGCCAGCAGCCAAGGACAGGGAGGGGAGACCCAGTACTTC
- TRBJ2-5 TRBV7-3 - CASSLFGSTGETQYF TGTGCCAGCAGCTTATTTGGTTCAACAGGCGAGACCCAGTACTTC
- TRBJ1-4 TRBV2 TRBD1 CASSFAGTGTSTNEKLFF TGTGCCAGCAGTTTTGCCGGGACAGGGACCTCAACTAATGAAAAACTGTTTTTT
- TRBJ2-5 TRBV7-9 TRBD2 CASSYLAGAGETQYF TGTGCCAGCAGCTACCTAGCGGGGGCGGGGGAGACCCAGTACTTC
- TRBJ1-1 TRBV2 - CASSVQTTSQF TGTGCCAGCAGTGTTCAGACTACCTCGCAGTTT
once TRBJ2-1 TRBV27 - CASSFGAGRQTYNEQFF TGTGCCAGCAGTTTTGGGGCTGGGCGACAGACCTACAATGAGCAGTTCTTC
- TRBJ1-1 TRBV6-5 - CASSPHLNTEAFF TGTGCCAGCAGTCCCCACCTTAATACTGAAGCTTTCTTT
- TRBJ1-3 TRBV7-9 - CASSLEVRSGNTIYF TGTGCCAGCAGCTTAGAAGTCAGGTCAGGAAACACCATATATTTT
- TRBJ1-1 TRBV5-5 - CASSWGRLNTEAFF TGTGCCAGCAGCTGGGGCAGACTGAACACTGAAGCTTTCTTT